Below are 29 T cell receptor beta chains sequenced from a single sample in a study of blood T cell repertoires in COVID-19. TCRdb keeps only in-frame clones here, not all; method: immunoSEQ multiplex PCR. The table has some 150,000 clones, approximately 85% seen once; the top ten hold around 8%. Sequenced material: peripheral blood. Every receptor here comes from a woman aged 60-75 years with COVID-19, enrolled during active disease.

The gene calls are TRBV12-3 or TRBV12-4 and TRBJ2-7; tentative D call: TRBD1 (5 bases). The length of the CDR3 is 13 residues. V lost 5 bases and J lost 9, with 17 bases in between. The CDR3 sequence: CASSLGQGEVQYF. DNA for the CDR3: TGTGCCAGCAGTCTAGGGCAGGGTGAGGTGCAGTACTTC.

The chain is built from TRBV19 and TRBJ1-1, with a weak D call TRBD1 (6 bases). V was shortened by 5 bases and J by 2 bases, with 18 bases between the two germline ends. In germline, CDR1 is LNHDA, CDR2 SQIVND (reference sequence). The CDR3 length is 16 residues. CDR3 in amino acids: CASSDSQGLPNTEAFF. Written as DNA, the CDR3 is TGTGCCAGTAGTGATTCACAGGGCCTTCCAAACACTGAAGCTTTCTTT.

The rearrangement uses TRBV27 and TRBJ2-7; 13 nucleotides match TRBD2. V lost 5 bases to trimming and J lost 7 bases; unmatched junction nucleotides: 14. This CDR3 contains 17 residues. Germline V CDR1 and CDR2: MNHEY, SMNVEV (reference sequence). For the CDR3, the DNA is TGTGCCAGCAGTCCCCGCCCACTAGCGGGGGGGCCTCATGAGCAGTACTTC. This codes for CASSPRPLAGGPHEQYF.

The J gene is TRBJ2-3, the V gene TRBV13, with D perhaps TRBD2 (6 bases). V shed 4 bases and J shed 0 bases, with 8 bases lying between them. The germline gives CDR1 PRHDT, CDR2 FYEKMQ (reference sequence). The length of the CDR3 is 14 residues. CDR3 protein: CASSSGTSTDTQYF. CDR3 DNA: TGTGCCAGCAGCTCAGGGACTAGCACAGATACGCAGTATTTT. Together with reference TRBV13 and TRBJ2-3, the CDR3 gives the full variable domain: AAGVIQSPRHLIKEKRETATLKCYPIPRHDTVYWYQQGPGQDPQFLISFYEKMQSDKGSIPDRFSAQQFSDYHSELNMSSLELGDSALYFCASSSGTSTDTQYFGPGTRLTVL.

V and J are TRBV19 and TRBJ1-6; 9 bases agree with TRBD1. With 6 bases clipped from V and 4 bases from J, the junction kept 10 bases outside the gene matches. The CDR3 runs to 17 residues. Germline lookup yields CDR1 LNHDA and CDR2 SQIVND (reference sequence). The CDR3: CASRMGTGIGYNSPLHF. CDR3 DNA: TGTGCCAGTAGAATGGGGACAGGGATCGGGTATAATTCACCCCTCCACTTT.

This clone was counted a single time. The chain has TRBV3-1 (or the pseudogene TRBV3-2) and TRBJ2-5, with 9 bases fitting TRBD2. The junction had 7 bases not matched to a gene; V was cut back by 0 bases and J by 2 bases. From germline, CDR1 is LGHDT and CDR2 YNNKEL (reference sequence). This CDR3 contains 17 residues. DNA of the CDR3: TGTGCCAGCAGCCAAGACGTGGCGGGGGGGACTCAAGAGACCCAGTACTTC. It codes for CASSQDVAGGTQETQYF.

The chain recombines TRBV4-1 with TRBJ1-4, with TRBD1 matching 7 bases. The CDR3 spans 16 residues. The V gene's germline CDR1 is MGHRA and CDR2 YSYEKL. With 0 bases clipped from V and 5 bases from J, the junction kept 6 bases outside the gene matches. The CDR3, as DNA: TGCGCCAGCAGCCAAGATCGGGACAGCCGGAATGAAAAACTGTTTTTT. Translating gives CASSQDRDSRNEKLFF.

The chain combines TRBV7-8 with TRBJ1-5, with D perhaps TRBD1 (6 bases). V lost 6 bases, J lost 4 bases, and 13 bases lay in between. CDR3 length equals 14 residues. Germline lookup yields CDR1 SGHVS and CDR2 FQNEAQ. The DNA of the CDR3 is TGTGCCAGCAGTTCCCGGGACAAAAATCAGCCCCAGCATTTT. Translated: CASSSRDKNQPQHF. The whole variable domain, remainder taken from reference TRBV7-8 and TRBJ1-5, is GAGVSQSPRYKVAKRGQDVALRCDPISGHVSLFWYQQALGQGPEFLTYFQNEAQLDKSGLPSDRFFAERPEGSVSTLKIQRTQQEDSAVYLCASSSRDKNQPQHFGDGTRLSIL.

V usage is TRBV6-2 or TRBV6-3 and J usage is TRBJ1-1; perhaps TRBD1 as D (6 bases). V lost 4 bases to trimming and J lost 1 base, with 10 bases between them. The CDR3 runs to 14 residues. Germline CDR1 reads MNHEY; CDR2 reads SVGEGT. The CDR3 reads CASSLYRENTEAFF. For the CDR3, the DNA is TGTGCCAGCAGTTTATACAGGGAGAACACTGAAGCTTTCTTT.

V and J are TRBV19 and TRBJ2-6; 7 nucleotides line up with TRBD2. The V and J ends lost 7 bases and 0 bases, in that order; junction bases with no gene match: 18. Germline assignment: CDR1 LNHDA and CDR2 SQIVND (reference sequence). There are 20 residues in the CDR3. CDR3 loop: CASKPTRTARGTSGANVLTF. CDR3 bases: TGTGCCAGTAAGCCGACCCGCACAGCGCGGGGGACCTCTGGGGCCAACGTCCTGACTTTC. Full variable domain (outside the CDR3, taken from reference TRBV19 and TRBJ2-6): DGGITQSPKYLFRKEGQNVTLSCEQNLNHDAMYWYRQDPGQGLRLIYYSQIVNDFQKGDIAEGYSVSREKKESFPLTVTSAQKNPTAFYLCASKPTRTARGTSGANVLTFGAGSRLTVL.

The gene calls are TRBV6-2 or TRBV6-3 and TRBJ2-5; D unclear. Trimming cost V 5 bases and J 1 base, with 5 bases left between them. Germline V gene sequence: CDR1 MNHEY, CDR2 SVGEGT. The CDR3 covers 12 residues. CDR3 amino acids: CASSTSQETQYF. The CDR3 bases are TGTGCCAGCAGTACCAGCCAAGAGACCCAGTACTTC.

CDR3 residues: CASSETLMNTEAFF. CDR3 nucleotide sequence: TGTGCCAGTAGTGAGACATTAATGAACACTGAAGCTTTCTTT. The gene calls are TRBV19 and TRBJ1-1; D is uncertain. Germline CDR1 is LNHDA and CDR2 is SQIVND (reference sequence). Trimming stripped 5 bases from V and 0 bases from J, with 10 bases between. CDR3 length: 14 residues. The full variable domain, in which reference TRBV19 and TRBJ1-1 provide the parts outside the CDR3, is DGGITQSPKYLFRKEGQNVTLSCEQNLNHDAMYWYRQDPGQGLRLIYYSQIVNDFQKGDIAEGYSVSREKKESFPLTVTSAQKNPTAFYLCASSETLMNTEAFFGQGTRLTVV.

This rearrangement joins TRBV24-1 to TRBJ1-4, with TRBD1 matching 8 bases. Trimming cost V 3 bases and J 7 bases; bases outside gene matches: 6. Germline values: CDR1 KGHDR, CDR2 SFDVKD. The length of the CDR3 is 15 residues. Here the CDR3 DNA reads TGTGCCACCAGTGATCGCAGGGGGCGCGGTGAAAAACTGTTTTTT. This codes for CATSDRRGRGEKLFF.

The chain uses TRBV9 and TRBJ2-7; 8 positions match TRBD1. The V gene end was trimmed by 0 bases and the J gene end by 6 bases; junction bases not matched to a gene: 11. Looked up from germline, CDR1 is SGDLS and CDR2 is YYNGEE. The length of the CDR3 is 16 residues. The CDR3 coding sequence is TGTGCCAGCAGCGTAGGCGGCGCCCAGGGGGCCGGCGAGCAGTACTTC. It translates to CASSVGGAQGAGEQYF.

This clone is a singleton in its sample. The gene calls are TRBV5-4 and TRBJ2-5; the match to TRBD2 covers 12 bases. Per the germline V gene, CDR1 is SGHNT and CDR2 is YYREEE (reference sequence). The CDR3 is 15 residues long. After removal of 0 bases from V and 6 bases from J, the junction contained 3 bases not matched to a gene. CDR3 residues: CASSLASGGVKTQYF. CDR3 DNA: TGTGCCAGCAGCTTGGCTAGCGGGGGGGTGAAGACCCAGTACTTC.

The chain combines TRBV5-1 with TRBJ1-3; perhaps TRBD1 as D (6 bases). The CDR3 has 17 residues. Per germline, CDR1 SGHRS and CDR2 YFSETQ. V lost 4 bases and J lost 0, with 17 bases in between. The CDR3 loop is CASSLTQTGNSGNTIYF. The CDR3 bases are TGCGCCAGCAGCCTAACTCAGACAGGCAACTCTGGAAACACCATATATTTT.

This rearrangement joins TRBV7-6 to TRBJ1-5, with 7 bases lining up with TRBD1. J was trimmed by 6 bases and V by 1 base; bases with no gene match: 12. This CDR3 comprises 17 residues. The germline CDR1 and CDR2 sequences are SGHVS and FNYEAQ. CDR3: CASSLEQGGQSPQPQHF. The CDR3 DNA reads as TGTGCCAGCAGCTTAGAGCAGGGGGGACAGTCCCCTCAGCCCCAGCATTTT.

This chain uses TRBV9 with TRBJ2-1, with 10 bases identical to TRBD1. Germline CDR1 SGDLS, CDR2 YYNGEE. Germline trimming cut 1 base from V and 7 bases from J; bases unmatched to any gene: 8. The CDR3 runs to 16 residues. CDR3 nucleotides: TGTGCCAGCAGCGTACCGGGACAGGGGCCTCGGAATGAGCAGTTCTTC. Translation: CASSVPGQGPRNEQFF.

The gene calls are TRBV3-1 (or the pseudogene TRBV3-2) and TRBJ2-6; no reliable D call. V dropped 0 bases and J dropped 0 bases, with 9 bases sitting between them. Germline V gene lookup returns CDR1 LGHDT and CDR2 YNNKEL (reference sequence). This CDR3 comprises 17 residues. CDR3 DNA sequence: TGTGCCAGCAGCCAAGATTTGGGCGTCTCTGGGGCCAACGTCCTGACTTTC. Protein sequence: CASSQDLGVSGANVLTF.

V gene TRBV19 combines with J gene TRBJ2-1, with D perhaps matching TRBD1 (5 bases). This CDR3 comprises 13 residues. With 10 bases removed from V and 5 bases from J, the gap between germline ends came to 15 bases. CDR1 is LNHDA and CDR2 is SQIVND in the germline V gene (reference sequence). DNA for the CDR3: TGTGCCACCTCAAGGGGAAATGACAATGAGCAGTTCTTC. It codes for CATSRGNDNEQFF.

The chain employs TRBV5-6 and TRBJ2-3; possibly TRBD2 for D (5 bases). This CDR3 is 12 amino acids long. Deletions cut 2 bases from V and 5 bases from J, with 6 bases between. Germline V lookup: CDR1 SGHDT, CDR2 YYEEEE. The CDR3 nucleotides read TGTGCCAGCAGCTTTGGGAGAGATACGCAGTATTTT. Amino acid sequence: CASSFGRDTQYF. Full variable domain (rest looked up from reference TRBV5-6 and TRBJ2-3): DAGVTQSPTHLIKTRGQQVTLRCSPKSGHDTVSWYQQALGQGPQFIFQYYEEEERQRGNFPDRFSGHQFPNYSSELNVNALLLGDSALYLCASSFGRDTQYFGPGTRLTVL.

This chain connects TRBV10-3 to TRBJ2-7; D possibly corresponds to TRBD1 (6 bases). CDR3 length: 12 residues. Germline CDR1 and CDR2: ENHRY and SYGVKD. V lost 6 bases and J 5 bases, leaving 11 bases between the germline ends. The CDR3 nucleotides read TGTGCCATCAGCGCAGGGGACCACGAGCAGTACTTC. Protein sequence: CAISAGDHEQYF.

The V gene is TRBV27, the J gene TRBJ2-3; 8 bases align to TRBD1. Germline values: CDR1 MNHEY, CDR2 SMNVEV (reference sequence). V was pared by 4 bases and J by 3 bases, with 9 bases of the junction left unmatched. The CDR3 sequence is 16 residues long. CDR3 loop: CASSSSTGGWTDTQYF. CDR3 in DNA: TGTGCCAGCAGTTCCTCTACAGGGGGTTGGACAGATACGCAGTATTTT.

V and J are TRBV11-1 and TRBJ2-7; 8 bases are a match to TRBD2. Germline loops: CDR1 SGHAT, CDR2 FQDESV (reference sequence). The junction had 5 bases not matched to a gene; V was cut back by 5 bases and J by 2 bases. The CDR3 totals 14 residues. DNA for the CDR3: TGTGCCAGCAGCGCCCGGGGGGGGACCTACGAGCAGTACTTC. This sequence encodes CASSARGGTYEQYF.

The chain combines TRBV5-1 with TRBJ2-6; D possibly corresponds to TRBD2 (7 bases). Looked up from germline, CDR1 is SGHRS and CDR2 is YFSETQ. The CDR3 is 18 amino acids. V lost 1 base and J lost 0, with 14 bases in between. CDR3 sequence reads: CASSLRGALNSGANVLTF. In nucleotides, the CDR3 is TGCGCCAGCAGCTTGCGGGGGGCGTTGAACTCTGGGGCCAACGTCCTGACTTTC.

The J gene is TRBJ1-4, the V gene TRBV6-5; 9 nucleotides match TRBD1. J lost 8 bases, V lost 2 bases, and 6 bases had no gene match. The CDR3 length is 15 residues. Germline-derived CDR1 and CDR2 are MNHEY and SVGAGI. The CDR3 bases are TGTGCCAGCAGTTACGAGACAGGGGGGCGGGAAAAACTGTTTTTT. Its protein product is CASSYETGGREKLFF.

The gene calls are TRBV19 and TRBJ1-1, with D possibly being TRBD1 (6 bases). Between the trimmed V and J ends, which lost 1 base and 3 bases, there was a span of 6 bases. CDR3 size: 13 residues. Germline CDR1 LNHDA, CDR2 SQIVND (reference sequence). CDR3 residues: CASSIGTDTEAFF. The CDR3 DNA reads TGTGCCAGTAGTATAGGGACAGACACTGAAGCTTTCTTT.

CDR3 DNA: TGTGCCAGCAGCTCGGGATCTAGGGCTTTCTTT. Amino acid sequence: CASSSGSRAFF. The V gene is TRBV3-1 (or the pseudogene TRBV3-2), the J gene TRBJ1-1; D ambiguous. The V gene's germline CDR1 is LGHDT and CDR2 YNNKEL (reference sequence). This CDR3 spans 11 amino acids. The V end lost 5 bases, the J end lost 11 bases, and 12 bases lay between the germline ends.

The chain couples TRBV5-1 to TRBJ2-1; 8 positions match TRBD1. CDR1 is SGHRS, CDR2 YFSETQ, per germline. This CDR3 is 16 amino acids long. V dropped 0 bases and J dropped 4; count of bases not matched to a gene: 6. This CDR3 is CASSLALQGEYNEQFF. CDR3 nucleotides: TGCGCCAGCAGCTTGGCCTTACAGGGGGAATACAATGAGCAGTTCTTC.